This T cell receptor beta chain was obtained from a study of untreated major depressive disorder. Study-level results: TRBV25-01 and TRBV02-01 usage differences were not statistically significant. TRBV05-01 (Vbeta 5.1) usage was higher in CD4+ T cells of depressed patients than controls.

Excluded: major illness, comorbidity, regular medication, drug use, over 100 g alcohol weekly. Around 29 ml of blood was drawn into EDTA tubes. Around 94% CD4+ purity was typical by flow cytometry. Germline lookup yields CDR1 SGHAT and CDR2 FQNNGV. After removal of 0 bases from V and 6 bases from J, the junction contained 2 bases not matched to a gene. CDR3 size: 15 residues. Concerning this clone: The antigen is not known.

Method: immunoSEQ multiplex PCR; TCRdb's copy keeps in-frame clones and lacks some. This sample yields about 25,000 clones, of which 90% to 95% are seen a single time; roughly 0.72% belongs to the top ten. The sequence derives from a woman aged 30 to 39 with major depressive disorder. Sequenced sample: CD4+ T cells from PBMCs. The rearrangement joins TRBV11-2 to TRBJ2-1, with 10 bases fitting TRBD1. CDR3 amino acids: CASSLEWTGGNEQFF. As DNA, the CDR3 is TGTGCCAGCAGCTTAGAATGGACAGGGGGCAATGAGCAGTTCTTC.